These 26 T cell receptor beta chains were all obtained from the same sample, sequenced in a study of T-cell memory formation after mild COVID-19. TCRdb re-derived calls from the 5' RACE reads in MiXCR, one entry per CDR3 protein. The sample holds 75,000 to 95,000 distinct CDR3 sequences, less than 15% seen once. The sequencing input was PBMCs or a T cell subset sorted from them (not recorded which). These receptors were obtained from an adult woman who had mild COVID-19 (a few samples of this study predate the infection). Cell type and time point are not known.

A few counts support this clonotype. This rearrangement joins TRBV10-3 to TRBJ2-3, with D possibly being TRBD1 (6 bases). Germline loops: CDR1 ENHRY, CDR2 SYGVKD. V lost 8 bases and J 2 bases, leaving 17 bases between the germline ends. The CDR3 has 15 residues. CDR3 sequence (DNA): TGTGCCATCGACGAGAAGGACAGCAACACAGATACGCAGTATTTT. The encoded protein is CAIDEKDSNTDTQYF.

This clonotype was picked up a small number of times. The chain has TRBV7-9 and TRBJ2-7; D is perhaps TRBD1 or TRBD2 (5 bases each). This CDR3 is 13 amino acids long. Germline lookup yields CDR1 SEHNR and CDR2 FQNEAQ (reference sequence). V lost 4 bases and J lost 3, with 10 bases in between. The CDR3 loop is CASSWDRRYEQYF. DNA of the CDR3: TGTGCCAGCAGCTGGGACCGCCGCTACGAGCAGTACTTC.

CDR3 loop: CATSRDMADYGYTF. CDR3 nucleotide sequence: TGTGCCACCAGCAGAGATATGGCAGACTATGGCTACACCTTC. The chain links TRBV15 to TRBJ1-2; D is uncertain. This CDR3 comprises 14 residues. With 0 bases removed from V and 3 bases from J, the gap between germline ends came to 8 bases. Germline V gene data show CDR1 as LNHNV and CDR2 as YYDKDF (reference sequence).

This clonotype was seen a handful of times. V is TRBV19 and J is TRBJ1-2, with D perhaps matching TRBD1 (6 bases). CDR1 is LNHDA and CDR2 is SQIVND in the germline V gene (reference sequence). The CDR3 sequence is 15 residues long. The V end lost 11 bases, the J end lost 8 bases, and 27 bases lay between the germline ends. CDR3 DNA: TGTGCCGCCTCAGACAGGCTTGGCTGGAGAAGCGGCTACACCTTC. This gives the protein CAASDRLGWRSGYTF.

CDR3 region: CASSLAGTYNEQFF. CDR3 DNA: TGCGCCAGCAGCTTGGCCGGGACTTACAATGAGCAGTTCTTC. This chain uses TRBV5-1 with TRBJ2-1; a weak D match, TRBD2 (6 bases). CDR1 is SGHRS, CDR2 YFSETQ, per germline. Trimming removed 0 bases at V and 4 bases at J, with 8 bases between. CDR3 length: 14 amino acids. The whole variable domain, remainder taken from reference TRBV5-1 and TRBJ2-1, is KAGVTQTPRYLIKTRGQQVTLSCSPISGHRSVSWYQQTPGQGLQFLFEYFSETQRNKGNFPGRFSGRQFSNSRSEMNVSTLELGDSALYLCASSLAGTYNEQFFGPGTRLTVL.

The rearrangement joins TRBV20-1 to TRBJ1-1, with TRBD1 as a possible D gene (6 bases). In germline, CDR1 is DFQATT, CDR2 SNEGSKA (reference sequence). Trimming left V 3 bases short and J 6 bases short, with 17 bases between. This CDR3 region has 14 residues. The CDR3 reads CSASTGFQDPEAFF. The CDR3 DNA reads TGCAGTGCTAGTACAGGGTTCCAGGACCCTGAAGCTTTCTTT.

This clonotype was seen more than once but under ten times. The chain employs TRBV11-2 and TRBJ2-1, with 12 bases matching TRBD2. With V trimmed by 5 bases and J by 8 bases, 7 bases remained unmatched. The CDR3 consists of 15 residues. Germline loops: CDR1 SGHAT, CDR2 FQNNGV. In DNA, the CDR3 is TGTGCCAGCAGCGAGACTAGCGGGAGTATCTATGAGCAGTTCTTC. This codes for CASSETSGSIYEQFF.

This clonotype was seen a few times. The chain employs TRBV4-1 and TRBJ2-7; D unresolved. From germline, CDR1 is MGHRA and CDR2 YSYEKL. This CDR3 spans 13 amino acids. V was clipped by 1 base and J by 3 bases, with 7 bases between them. The CDR3 DNA reads as TGCGCCAGCAGCCAAGGTCTCTACTACGAGCAGTACTTC. Translation: CASSQGLYYEQYF.

The chain recombines TRBV6-5 with TRBJ2-6, with no clear D. Trimming took 0 bases from V and 1 from J, leaving 10 bases between them. CDR1 and CDR2 (germline): MNHEY, SVGAGI. The CDR3 extends over 17 amino acids. The CDR3 DNA sequence: TGTGCCAGCAGTTACTCCTTCGTCGGGTCTGGGGCCAACGTCCTGACTTTC. This sequence encodes CASSYSFVGSGANVLTF.

As for this clonotype: The junction departs from germline at one end; a sequencing error may be responsible. The rearrangement uses TRBV5-1 and TRBJ1-5, with a possible D match to TRBD1 (5 bases). There are 15 residues in the CDR3. The germline CDR1 and CDR2 sequences are SGHRS and YFSETQ. Here the CDR3 DNA reads TGCGCCAGCAGCTTGGCCGGGGGGGTCAATCAGCACCAGCATTTT. Translated, it gives CASSLAGGVNQHQHF.

This clonotype was observed at least ten times. This chain uses TRBV27 with TRBJ2-7, with TRBD2 matching 7 bases. Germline CDR1 is MNHEY and CDR2 is SMNVEV (reference sequence). The CDR3 totals 15 residues. V lost 6 bases and J lost 2; bases outside the gene matches: 10. For the CDR3, the DNA is TGTGCCAGCAGCCAATGGGGGGGTACGCCCTACGAGCAGTACTTC. This encodes CASSQWGGTPYEQYF.

This clonotype was observed at least ten times. Sequence at one end of the junction differs from germline and may be a read error. The chain joins TRBV25-1 to TRBJ2-1; 12 bases map to TRBD2. This CDR3 region has 14 residues. Germline values: CDR1 MGHDK, CDR2 SYGVNS. CDR3 in DNA: TGTGCCAGCAGTGAACATACTAGCGGGAGGTTGAAGATCTTC. This encodes CASSEHTSGRLKIF.

This sequence joins TRBV7-9 and TRBJ1-5; TRBD1 matches 7 bases. Germline V gene lookup returns CDR1 SEHNR and CDR2 FQNEAQ (reference sequence). Trimming took 5 bases from V and 7 from J; bases not matched to a gene: 2. The CDR3 runs to 12 residues. CDR3 nucleotides: TGTGCCAGCAGCCCGGGACAGCAGCCCCAGCATTTT. Amino acid sequence: CASSPGQQPQHF.

A few counts support this clonotype. The gene calls are TRBV2 and TRBJ2-3; possible D gene TRBD1, 5 bases. Germline V gene sequence: CDR1 SNHLY, CDR2 FYNNEI. Trimming took off 7 bases at V and 1 base at J, with 21 bases between the two ends. This CDR3 has 17 amino acids. The CDR3 here is CASTQTPGKWGTDTQYF. In nucleotides, the CDR3 is TGTGCCAGCACCCAGACCCCAGGGAAGTGGGGCACAGATACGCAGTATTTT.

The chain links TRBV10-3 to TRBJ2-5; 9 positions agree with TRBD1. V shed 3 bases and J 4 bases; nucleotides not matched to a gene: 3. The germline V gene has CDR1 ENHRY and CDR2 SYGVKD. This CDR3 region has 14 residues. The CDR3 nucleotides are TGTGCCATCAGTGATGTGGACAGGGGAGAGACCCAGTACTTC. Translating gives CAISDVDRGETQYF.

This clonotype was found a few times. This sequence joins TRBV20-1 and TRBJ2-1; D uncertain. This CDR3 spans 14 amino acids. V lost 1 base and J 0 bases, leaving 7 bases between the germline ends. CDR1 is DFQATT, CDR2 SNEGSKA, per germline (reference sequence). CDR3 DNA: TGCAGTGCTAGAGGGGATGACTCCTACAATGAGCAGTTCTTC. It translates to CSARGDDSYNEQFF.

This clonotype showed up just a few times. The V and J genes are TRBV25-1 and TRBJ2-1; TRBD2 might be the D (5 bases). V gave up 5 bases and J gave up 9 bases, with 17 bases separating them. The CDR3 extends over 14 amino acids. The germline gives CDR1 MGHDK, CDR2 SYGVNS. The CDR3 coding sequence is TGTGCCAGCAGTATTGGACTCTTCGCCTCTGAGCAGTTCTTC. This sequence encodes CASSIGLFASEQFF.

In its sample, this clonotype was seen a few times. The gene calls are TRBV20-1 and TRBJ2-7; 10 bases agree with TRBD2. This CDR3 region has 14 residues. The J segment lost 5 bases and the V segment lost 0 bases, leaving 4 bases of the junction unmatched. Germline lookup yields CDR1 DFQATT and CDR2 SNEGSKA (reference sequence). The CDR3 region is CSARDPGLAHEQYF. The CDR3 DNA follows: TGCAGTGCTAGAGATCCGGGACTAGCGCACGAGCAGTACTTC.

This chain joins TRBV12-3 or TRBV12-4 and TRBJ2-4; 7 positions match TRBD1. The CDR3 totals 14 residues. Losses at the gene ends were 10 bases for V and 7 bases for J; bases not matched to a gene: 13. The CDR3 here is CAILDQGDKNIQYF. The CDR3 nucleotides read TGTGCCATACTCGACCAGGGGGACAAGAACATTCAGTACTTC.

There are a few counts of this clonotype. This chain uses TRBV2 with TRBJ1-5; the D is unclear. Germline V CDR1 and CDR2: SNHLY, FYNNEI. V was trimmed by 0 bases and J by 2 bases, leaving 2 bases between them. This CDR3 has 13 residues. The CDR3 loop is CASSEAGNQPQHF. DNA for the CDR3: TGTGCCAGCAGTGAAGCCGGCAATCAGCCCCAGCATTTT.

This clonotype was seen only a few times. V and J are TRBV6-5 and TRBJ2-7, with 7 bases that match TRBD1. The CDR3 contains 18 residues. The germline V gene has CDR1 MNHEY and CDR2 SVGAGI. V lost 2 bases to trimming and J lost 7 bases; unmatched junction nucleotides: 20. This CDR3 reads CASSYRPPGTEFPLEQYF. As DNA, the CDR3 is TGTGCCAGCAGTTACCGACCTCCCGGGACAGAGTTTCCGCTAGAGCAGTACTTC.

This clonotype was seen repeatedly, ten times or more. CDR3 sequence (DNA): TGTGCCAGTAGTAACCGGACTAGCGGTTACAATGAGCAGTTCTTC. Translating gives CASSNRTSGYNEQFF. The chain employs TRBV19 and TRBJ2-1, with 10 bases fitting TRBD2. The germline CDR1 and CDR2 sequences are LNHDA and SQIVND (reference sequence). After removal of 4 bases from V and 4 bases from J, the junction contained 4 bases not matched to a gene. The CDR3 runs 15 residues.

This chain links TRBV9 with TRBJ2-5, with D uncertain. Germline V gene data show CDR1 as SGDLS and CDR2 as YYNGEE. This CDR3 has 13 amino acids. Trimming removed 5 bases from V and 5 bases from J, with 13 bases in between. The CDR3, as DNA: TGTGCCAGCAGTGCAACTACGGCGGAGACCCAGTACTTC. Protein: CASSATTAETQYF.

This clonotype was counted ten times or more. CDR3 loop: CASSLQGNEQFF. CDR3 coding DNA: TGCGCCAGCAGCCTCCAGGGCAATGAGCAGTTCTTC. The chain links TRBV5-1 to TRBJ2-1, with a possible D match to TRBD1 (5 bases). The CDR3 loop spans 12 amino acids. Germline V gives CDR1 SGHRS, CDR2 YFSETQ. With 4 bases removed from V and 6 bases from J, the gap between germline ends came to 8 bases.

This clonotype has only a few counts. V is TRBV7-9 and J is TRBJ2-3; perhaps TRBD2 as D (7 bases). CDR1 is SEHNR and CDR2 is FQNEAQ in the germline V gene (reference sequence). The CDR3 has 16 residues. Trimming left V 6 bases short and J 5 bases short, with 21 bases between. The CDR3 region has the DNA TGTGCCAGCAGGGCACTCGCGGGGGCCTTGAAAGATACGCAGTATTTT. This sequence encodes CASRALAGALKDTQYF.

There are a few counts of this clonotype. The J gene is TRBJ2-2, the V gene TRBV7-9, with D possibly being TRBD1 (6 bases). With 6 bases removed from V and 0 bases from J, the gap between germline ends came to 17 bases. Germline V gene lookup returns CDR1 SEHNR and CDR2 FQNEAQ (reference sequence). The CDR3 runs to 17 residues. The CDR3 spells CASSSTHRVSNTGELFF. CDR3 sequence (DNA): TGTGCCAGCAGTTCTACCCACAGGGTGTCGAACACCGGGGAGCTGTTTTTT.